This T cell receptor (beta chain) comes out of a study of CD4 T cells in relation to SARS-CoV-2 and coronaviruses. Across the whole study: After roughly ten days of antigen culture, PBMC TCR beta CDR3s were sequenced. General observations from the study: Crossreactivity was assessed only for spike protein, not other viral proteins.

Trimming took off 2 bases at V and 0 bases at J, with 11 bases between the two ends. The CDR3 is made up of 16 amino acids. Germline V gene data show CDR1 as LNHNV and CDR2 as YYDKDF (reference sequence). Repertoires were generated with immunoSEQ multiplex PCR, while TCRdb's copy carries only in-frame clones and drops some. This table has roughly 25,000 clones, roughly 70% appearing once. Before the COVID-19 pandemic, during about 2011-2019, CD4+ T cells were taken from unexposed donors. The cells were cultured for 10 days before CD4+ T cells were isolated. Testing used SARS-CoV-2 S/N and four cold-coronavirus spikes on unexposed-donor CD4+ T cells, cells permitting. Regarding this clone: Its antigen remains unknown.

Sequenced: CD4+ T cells from PBMCs, cultured in vitro. The chain has TRBV15 and TRBJ1-3; TRBD1 is a possible D gene (5 bases). This TCR was recovered from a human donor in good health. The CDR3 sequence: CATSRRRQLSGNTIYF. For the CDR3, the DNA is TGTGCCACCAGCAGAAGGAGACAGCTCTCTGGAAACACCATATATTTT.